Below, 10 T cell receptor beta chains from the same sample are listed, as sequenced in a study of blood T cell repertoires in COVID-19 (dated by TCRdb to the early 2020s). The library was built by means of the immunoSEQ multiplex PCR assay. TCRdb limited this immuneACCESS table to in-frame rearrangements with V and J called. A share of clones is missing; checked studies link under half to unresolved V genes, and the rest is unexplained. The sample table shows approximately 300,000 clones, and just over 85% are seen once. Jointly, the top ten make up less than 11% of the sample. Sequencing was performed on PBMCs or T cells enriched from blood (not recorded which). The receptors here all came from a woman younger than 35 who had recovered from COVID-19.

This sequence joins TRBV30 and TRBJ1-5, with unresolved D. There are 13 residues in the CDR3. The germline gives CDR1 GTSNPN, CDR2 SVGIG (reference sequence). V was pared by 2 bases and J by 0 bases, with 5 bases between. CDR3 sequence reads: CAWSTGSNQPQHF. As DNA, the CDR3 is TGTGCCTGGAGTACCGGTAGCAATCAGCCCCAGCATTTT.

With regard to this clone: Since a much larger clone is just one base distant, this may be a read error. The CDR3 DNA reads as TGTGCCAGCAGTATAAACACTGAAGCTTTCTTT. Translating gives CASSINTEAFF. The chain is built from TRBV2 and TRBJ1-1; unclear D gene. This CDR3 has 11 amino acids. The germline V gene encodes CDR1 SNHLY and CDR2 FYNNEI. Trimming stripped 5 bases from V and 2 bases from J, with 3 bases between. Drawing the rest from reference TRBV2 and TRBJ1-1, the complete variable domain is EPEVTQTPSHQVTQMGQEVILRCVPISNHLYFYWYRQILGQKVEFLVSFYNNEISEKSEIFDDQFSVERPDGSNFTLKIRSTKLEDSAMYFCASSINTEAFFGQGTRLTVV.

CDR3 coding DNA: TGTGCCACCGAAGGTCAGGGAAACACCGGGGAGCTGTTTTTT. This codes for CATEGQGNTGELFF. This chain connects TRBV24-1 to TRBJ2-2; a possible D gene is TRBD1 (5 bases). Germline V lookup: CDR1 KGHDR, CDR2 SFDVKD. Trimming took 9 bases from V and 2 from J, leaving 12 bases between them. The length of the CDR3 is 14 residues.

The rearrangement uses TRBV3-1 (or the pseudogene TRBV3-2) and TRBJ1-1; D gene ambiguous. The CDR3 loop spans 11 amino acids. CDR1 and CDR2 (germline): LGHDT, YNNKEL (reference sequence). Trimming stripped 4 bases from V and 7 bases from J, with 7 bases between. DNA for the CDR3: TGTGCCAGCAGCCTGCTAGGTGAAGCTTTCTTT. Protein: CASSLLGEAFF.

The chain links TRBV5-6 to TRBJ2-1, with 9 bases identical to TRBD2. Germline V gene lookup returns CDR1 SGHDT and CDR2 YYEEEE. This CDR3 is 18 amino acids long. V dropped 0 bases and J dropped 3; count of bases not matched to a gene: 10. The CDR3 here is CASSLARLRGGFYNEQFF. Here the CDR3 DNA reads TGTGCCAGCAGCTTGGCCCGGTTGCGGGGGGGGTTCTACAATGAGCAGTTCTTC.

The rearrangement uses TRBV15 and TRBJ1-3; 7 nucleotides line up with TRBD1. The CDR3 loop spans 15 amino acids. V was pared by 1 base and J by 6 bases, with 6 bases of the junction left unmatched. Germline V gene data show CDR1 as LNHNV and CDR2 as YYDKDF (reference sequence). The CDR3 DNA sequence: TGTGCCACCAGCAGAGTAACAGGGGTCGAAAACACCATATATTTT. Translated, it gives CATSRVTGVENTIYF.

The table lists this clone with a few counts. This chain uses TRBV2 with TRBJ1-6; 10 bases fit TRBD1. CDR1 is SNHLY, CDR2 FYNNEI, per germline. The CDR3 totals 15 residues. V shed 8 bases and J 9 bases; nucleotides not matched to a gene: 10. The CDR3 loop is CASDRQGAATSPLHF. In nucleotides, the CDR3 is TGTGCCAGCGATAGACAGGGGGCAGCAACTTCACCCCTCCACTTT.

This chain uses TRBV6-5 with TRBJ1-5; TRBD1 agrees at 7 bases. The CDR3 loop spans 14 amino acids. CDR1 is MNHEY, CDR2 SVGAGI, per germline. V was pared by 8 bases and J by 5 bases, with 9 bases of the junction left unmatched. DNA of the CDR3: TGTGCCAGCGAGACAGGGCTGAAGGATCAGCCCCAGCATTTT. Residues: CASETGLKDQPQHF.

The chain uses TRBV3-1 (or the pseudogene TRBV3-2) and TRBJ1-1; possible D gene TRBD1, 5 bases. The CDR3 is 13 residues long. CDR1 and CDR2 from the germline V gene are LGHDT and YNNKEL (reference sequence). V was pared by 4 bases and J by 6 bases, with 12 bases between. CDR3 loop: CASSRAGTPEAFF. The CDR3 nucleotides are TGTGCCAGCAGCCGTGCAGGGACTCCTGAAGCTTTCTTT.

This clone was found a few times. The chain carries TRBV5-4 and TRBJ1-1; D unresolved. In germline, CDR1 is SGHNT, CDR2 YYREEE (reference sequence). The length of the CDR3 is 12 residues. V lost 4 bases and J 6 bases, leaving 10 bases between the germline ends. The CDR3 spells CASSNELSEAFF. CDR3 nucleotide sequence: TGTGCCAGCAGCAATGAGTTGTCTGAAGCTTTCTTT.